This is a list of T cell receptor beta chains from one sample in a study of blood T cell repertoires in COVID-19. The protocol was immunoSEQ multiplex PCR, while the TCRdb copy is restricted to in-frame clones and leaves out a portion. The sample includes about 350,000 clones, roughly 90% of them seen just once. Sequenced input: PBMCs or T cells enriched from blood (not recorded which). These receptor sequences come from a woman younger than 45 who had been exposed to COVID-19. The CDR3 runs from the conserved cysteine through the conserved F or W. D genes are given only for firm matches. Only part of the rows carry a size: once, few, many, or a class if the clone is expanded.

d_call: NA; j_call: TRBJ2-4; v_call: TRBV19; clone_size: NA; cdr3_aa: CATPTLLLAKNIQYF; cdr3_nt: TGTGCCACCCCAACCCTCCTACTAGCCAAAAACATTCAGTACTTC
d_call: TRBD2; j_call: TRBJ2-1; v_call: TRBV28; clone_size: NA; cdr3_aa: CASLGAGTSGQSSYNEQFF; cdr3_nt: TGTGCCAGCCTAGGCGCTGGGACTAGCGGTCAGAGCTCCTACAATGAGCAGTTCTTC
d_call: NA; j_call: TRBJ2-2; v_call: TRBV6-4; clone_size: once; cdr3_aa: CASSEGGPDTGELFF; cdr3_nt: TGTGCCAGCAGTGAAGGAGGTCCGGACACCGGGGAGCTGTTTTTT
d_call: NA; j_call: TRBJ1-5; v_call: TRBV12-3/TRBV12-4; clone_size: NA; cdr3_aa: CASGGNKDQPQHF; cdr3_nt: TGTGCCAGCGGAGGGAACAAGGATCAGCCCCAGCATTTT
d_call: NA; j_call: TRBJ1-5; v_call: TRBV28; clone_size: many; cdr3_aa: CASSLGDSNQPQHF; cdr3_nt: TGTGCCAGCAGTTTGGGAGACAGCAATCAGCCCCAGCATTTT
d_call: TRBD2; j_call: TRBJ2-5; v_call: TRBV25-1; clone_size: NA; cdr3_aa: CASRIAGGEWETQYF; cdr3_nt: TGTGCCAGCAGAATAGCGGGAGGGGAGTGGGAGACCCAGTACTTC
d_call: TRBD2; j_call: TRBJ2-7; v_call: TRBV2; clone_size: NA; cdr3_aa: CASSALAGVAYEQYF; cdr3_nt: TGTGCCAGCAGCGCACTAGCGGGGGTCGCCTACGAGCAGTACTTC
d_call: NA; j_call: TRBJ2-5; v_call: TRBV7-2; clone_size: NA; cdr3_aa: CASSPRGMEGWETQYF; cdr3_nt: TGTGCCAGCAGCCCGAGAGGCATGGAGGGCTGGGAGACCCAGTACTTC
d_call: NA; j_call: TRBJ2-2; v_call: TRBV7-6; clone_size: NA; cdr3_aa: CASSLTASWTGELFF; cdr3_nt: TGTGCCAGCAGCTTAACGGCTAGCTGGACCGGGGAGCTGTTTTTT
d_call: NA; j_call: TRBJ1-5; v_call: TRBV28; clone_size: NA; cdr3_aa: CASRSSNSNQPQHF; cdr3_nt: TGTGCCAGCAGGAGTTCGAATAGCAATCAGCCCCAGCATTTT
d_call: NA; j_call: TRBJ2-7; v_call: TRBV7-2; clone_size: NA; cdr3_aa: CASSFGGRYEQYF; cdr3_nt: TGTGCCAGCAGCTTTGGGGGCCGCTACGAGCAGTACTTC
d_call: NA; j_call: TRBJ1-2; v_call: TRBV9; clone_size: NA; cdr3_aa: CASSVGQGPNYGYTF; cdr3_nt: TGTGCCAGCAGCGTAGGGCAGGGTCCTAACTATGGCTACACCTTC
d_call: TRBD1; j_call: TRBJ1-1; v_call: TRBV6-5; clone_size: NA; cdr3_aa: CASSNRGNTEAFF; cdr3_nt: TGTGCCAGCAGCAACAGGGGTAACACTGAAGCTTTCTTT
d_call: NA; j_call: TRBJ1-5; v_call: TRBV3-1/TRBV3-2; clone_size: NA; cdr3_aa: CASSLTGSQPQHF; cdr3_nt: TGTGCCAGCAGCCTTACAGGGTCGCAGCCCCAGCATTTT
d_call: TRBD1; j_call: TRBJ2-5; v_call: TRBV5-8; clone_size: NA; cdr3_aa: CASSLFGQAASQYF; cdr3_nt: TGTGCCAGCAGCTTGTTCGGACAGGCGGCCTCCCAGTACTTC
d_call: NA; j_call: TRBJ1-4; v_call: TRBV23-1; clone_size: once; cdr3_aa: CASSQFGPRGEKLFF; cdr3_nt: TGCGCCAGCAGTCAATTCGGCCCAAGGGGAGAAAAACTGTTTTTT
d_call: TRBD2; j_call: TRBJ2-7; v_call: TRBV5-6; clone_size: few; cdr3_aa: CASTSGYEQYF; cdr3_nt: TGTGCCAGCACTAGCGGCTACGAGCAGTACTTC
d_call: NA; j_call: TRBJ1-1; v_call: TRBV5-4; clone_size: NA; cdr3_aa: CASSDTSSQAFF; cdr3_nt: TGTGCCAGCAGCGACACGTCATCCCAGGCTTTCTTT
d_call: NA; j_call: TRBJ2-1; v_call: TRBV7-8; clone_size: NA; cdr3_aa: CASSSSTGILPHEQFF; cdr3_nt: TGTGCCAGCAGCTCGAGTACCGGGATTCTTCCACATGAGCAGTTCTTC
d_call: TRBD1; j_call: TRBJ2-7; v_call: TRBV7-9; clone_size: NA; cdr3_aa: CASSLAGQGASYEQYF; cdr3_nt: TGTGCCAGCAGCTTAGCTGGACAGGGGGCCTCCTACGAGCAGTACTTC
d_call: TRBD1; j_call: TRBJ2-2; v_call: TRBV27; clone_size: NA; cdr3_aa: CASSPWTGGNTGELFF; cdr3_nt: TGTGCCAGCAGTCCATGGACAGGAGGCAACACCGGGGAGCTGTTTTTT
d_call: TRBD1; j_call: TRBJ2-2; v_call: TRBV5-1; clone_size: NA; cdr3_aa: CASTPGTGGGGELFF; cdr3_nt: TGCGCCAGCACCCCCGGGACAGGGGGCGGCGGGGAGCTGTTTTTT
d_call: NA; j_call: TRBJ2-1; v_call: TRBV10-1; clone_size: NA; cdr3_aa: CASSGAGPNNEQFF; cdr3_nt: TGCGCCAGCAGTGGTGCGGGACCCAACAATGAGCAGTTCTTC
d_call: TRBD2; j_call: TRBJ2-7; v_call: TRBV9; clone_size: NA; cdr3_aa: CASSGGTSGPPYEQYF; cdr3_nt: TGTGCCAGCAGCGGAGGGACTAGCGGGCCTCCCTACGAGCAGTACTTC
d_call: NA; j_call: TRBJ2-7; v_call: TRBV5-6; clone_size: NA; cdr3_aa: CASSSTGHPYEQYF; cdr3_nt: TGTGCCAGCAGCTCGACGGGACACCCCTACGAGCAGTACTTC
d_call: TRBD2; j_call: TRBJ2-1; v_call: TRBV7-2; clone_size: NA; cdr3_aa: CASSFRTSGYNEQFF; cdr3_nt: TGTGCCAGCAGCTTTCGGACTAGCGGCTACAATGAGCAGTTCTTC
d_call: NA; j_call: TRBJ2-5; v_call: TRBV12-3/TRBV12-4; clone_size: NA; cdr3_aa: CASSAGRETQYF; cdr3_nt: TGTGCCAGCTCGGCAGGGCGGGAGACCCAGTACTTC
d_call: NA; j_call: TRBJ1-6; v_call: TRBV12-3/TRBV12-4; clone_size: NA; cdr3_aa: CASRDLYNSPLHF; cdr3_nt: TGTGCCAGCAGGGACTTATATAATTCACCCCTCCACTTT
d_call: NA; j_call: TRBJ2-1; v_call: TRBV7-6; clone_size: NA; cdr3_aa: CASSITGSSYNEQFF; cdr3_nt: TGTGCCAGCAGCATAACAGGGAGCTCCTACAATGAGCAGTTCTTC
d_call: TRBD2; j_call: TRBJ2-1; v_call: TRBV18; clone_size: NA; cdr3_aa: CASSPPGTSGYNEQFF; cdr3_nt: TGTGCCAGCTCGCCCCCCGGGACTAGCGGGTACAATGAGCAGTTCTTC
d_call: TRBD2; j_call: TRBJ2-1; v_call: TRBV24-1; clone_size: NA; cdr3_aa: CATSDSNLAGAGGYNEQFF; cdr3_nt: TGTGCCACCAGTGATTCAAACCTAGCGGGAGCTGGGGGCTACAATGAGCAGTTCTTC
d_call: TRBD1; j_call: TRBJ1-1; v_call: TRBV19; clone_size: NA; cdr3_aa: CASSIMGQGYTEAFF; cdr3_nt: TGTGCCAGTAGTATTATGGGACAGGGGTACACTGAAGCTTTCTTT
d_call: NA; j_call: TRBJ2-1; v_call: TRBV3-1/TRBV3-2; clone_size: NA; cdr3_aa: CASSQRVQGRADEQFF; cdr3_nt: TGTGCCAGCAGCCAGAGGGTACAGGGTAGAGCCGATGAGCAGTTCTTC
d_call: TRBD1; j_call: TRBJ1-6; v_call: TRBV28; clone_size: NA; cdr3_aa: CASLDLQGNSPLHF; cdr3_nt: TGTGCCAGCCTCGACCTACAGGGGAACTCACCCCTCCACTTT
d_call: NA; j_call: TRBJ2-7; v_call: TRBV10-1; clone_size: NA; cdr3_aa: CASSEDSSYEQYF; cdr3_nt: TGCGCCAGCAGTGAGGACAGCTCCTACGAGCAGTACTTC
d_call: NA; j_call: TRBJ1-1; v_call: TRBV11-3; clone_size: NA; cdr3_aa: CASSLDGSGATEAFF; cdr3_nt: TGTGCCAGCAGCTTAGATGGGAGCGGAGCCACTGAAGCTTTCTTT
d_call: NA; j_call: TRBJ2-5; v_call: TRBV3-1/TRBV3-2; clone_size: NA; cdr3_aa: CASSPSRVQGGTQYF; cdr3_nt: TGTGCCAGCAGCCCTTCACGGGTCCAAGGGGGGACCCAGTACTTC
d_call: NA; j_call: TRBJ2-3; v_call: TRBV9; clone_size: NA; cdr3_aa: CASSVTGTRVVSATDTQYF; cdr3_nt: TGTGCCAGCAGCGTCACGGGTACCCGGGTCGTGTCCGCCACAGATACGCAGTATTTT
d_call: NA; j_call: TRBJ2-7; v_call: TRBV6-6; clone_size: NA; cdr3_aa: CASSRTLFTATTTYEQYF; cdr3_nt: TGTGCCAGCAGCCGAACACTTTTTACTGCCACGACAACCTACGAGCAGTACTTC
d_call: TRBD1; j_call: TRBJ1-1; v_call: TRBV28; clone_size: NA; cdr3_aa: CASSPGTGVTEAFF; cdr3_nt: TGTGCCAGCAGCCCCGGGACAGGGGTAACTGAAGCTTTCTTT
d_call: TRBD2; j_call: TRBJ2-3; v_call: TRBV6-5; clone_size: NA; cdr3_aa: CATNSGRASTDTQYF; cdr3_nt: TGTGCCACCAATAGCGGGAGGGCCAGCACAGATACGCAGTATTTT
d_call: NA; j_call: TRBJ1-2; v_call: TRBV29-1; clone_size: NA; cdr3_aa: CSVGGQQYGFGYTF; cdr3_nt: TGCAGCGTTGGGGGGCAGCAGTACGGTTTCGGCTACACCTTC
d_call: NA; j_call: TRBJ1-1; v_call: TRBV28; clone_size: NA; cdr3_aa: CASSLHGRNTEAFF; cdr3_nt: TGTGCCAGCAGTCTCCACGGGAGGAACACTGAAGCTTTCTTT
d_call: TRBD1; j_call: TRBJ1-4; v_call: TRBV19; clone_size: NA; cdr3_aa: CASSPRTGTYEKLFF; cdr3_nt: TGTGCCAGTAGCCCTCGGACAGGGACGTATGAAAAACTGTTTTTT
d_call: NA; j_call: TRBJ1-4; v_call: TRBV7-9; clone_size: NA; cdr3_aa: CASSLPGNEDEKLFF; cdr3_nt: TGTGCCAGCAGTTTACCGGGAAATGAGGATGAAAAACTGTTTTTT
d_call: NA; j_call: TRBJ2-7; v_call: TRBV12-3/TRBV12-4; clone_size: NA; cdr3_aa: CASSRDSLYEQYF; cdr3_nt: TGTGCCAGCAGTCGGGACTCCCTCTACGAGCAGTACTTC
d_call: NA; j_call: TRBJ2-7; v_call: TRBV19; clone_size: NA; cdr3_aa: CASSIRTSQTYEQYF; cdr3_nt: TGTGCCAGTAGTATTAGGACTTCACAAACCTACGAGCAGTACTTC
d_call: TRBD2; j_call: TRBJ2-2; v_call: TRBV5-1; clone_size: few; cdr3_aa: CASSSGLAGTGELFF; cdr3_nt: TGCGCCAGCAGCTCGGGACTAGCGGGAACCGGGGAGCTGTTTTTT
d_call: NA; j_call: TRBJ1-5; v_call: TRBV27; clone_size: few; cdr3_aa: CASTPTFRAGKPQHF; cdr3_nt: TGTGCCAGCACTCCGACGTTCCGGGCGGGAAAGCCCCAGCATTTT
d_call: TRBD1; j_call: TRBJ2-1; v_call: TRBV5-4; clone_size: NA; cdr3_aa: CASSLDMGQGRGNEQFF; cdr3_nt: TGTGCCAGCAGCTTGGATATGGGACAGGGCCGTGGCAATGAGCAGTTCTTC
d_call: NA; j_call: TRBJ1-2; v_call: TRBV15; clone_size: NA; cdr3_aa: CATSRDQAYGYTF; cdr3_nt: TGTGCCACCAGCAGAGATCAGGCCTATGGCTACACCTTC
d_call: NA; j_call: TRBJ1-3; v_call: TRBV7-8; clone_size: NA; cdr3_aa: CASSPQGSSGNTIYF; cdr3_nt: TGTGCCAGCAGCCCTCAGGGGAGCTCTGGAAACACCATATATTTT
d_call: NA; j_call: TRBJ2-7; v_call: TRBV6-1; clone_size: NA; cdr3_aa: CASSEVEASYEQYF; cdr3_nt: TGTGCCAGCAGTGAAGTAGAGGCCTCCTACGAGCAGTACTTC